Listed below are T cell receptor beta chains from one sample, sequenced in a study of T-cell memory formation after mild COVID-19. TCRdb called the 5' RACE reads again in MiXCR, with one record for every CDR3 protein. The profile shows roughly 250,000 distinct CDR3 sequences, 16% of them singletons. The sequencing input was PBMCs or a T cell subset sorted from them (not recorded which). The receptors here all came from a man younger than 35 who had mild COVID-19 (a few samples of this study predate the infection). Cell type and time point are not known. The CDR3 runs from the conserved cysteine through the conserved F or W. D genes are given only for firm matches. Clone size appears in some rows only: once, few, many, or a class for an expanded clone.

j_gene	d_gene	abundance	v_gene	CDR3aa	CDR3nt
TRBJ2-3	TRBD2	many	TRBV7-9	CASSLTSGVTDTQYF	TGTGCCAGCAGCTTGACTAGCGGGGTCACAGATACGCAGTATTTT
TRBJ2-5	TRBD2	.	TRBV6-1	CASSVGGGDHPETQYF	TGTGCCAGCAGTGTGGGTGGGGGGGACCATCCAGAGACCCAGTACTTC
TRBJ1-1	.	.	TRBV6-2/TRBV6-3	CASSYVKGGNTEAFF	TGTGCCAGCAGTTACGTGAAAGGGGGGAACACTGAAGCTTTCTTT
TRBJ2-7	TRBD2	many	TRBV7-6	CASSPAGGASEQYF	TGTGCCAGCAGCCCGGCGGGGGGGGCTAGCGAGCAGTACTTC
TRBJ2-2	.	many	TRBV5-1	CASSPQGSGELFF	TGCGCCAGCAGCCCCCAAGGGTCGGGGGAGCTGTTTTTT
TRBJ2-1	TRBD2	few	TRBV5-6	CASNLAGGLYNEQFF	TGTGCCAGCAACCTAGCGGGGGGGCTCTACAATGAGCAGTTCTTC
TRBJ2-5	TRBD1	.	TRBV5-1	CASSSGGTGGQETQYF	TGCGCCAGCAGCTCCGGCGGGACAGGGGGCCAAGAGACCCAGTACTTC
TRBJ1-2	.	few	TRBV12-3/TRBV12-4	CASSPSVTGTYGYTF	TGTGCCAGCAGCCCCAGCGTTACGGGGACCTATGGCTACACCTTC
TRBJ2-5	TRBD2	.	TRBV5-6	CASSLISGGKQETQYF	TGTGCCAGCAGCTTGATAAGCGGGGGTAAACAAGAGACCCAGTACTTC
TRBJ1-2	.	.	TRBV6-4	CASSDKANYGYTF	TGTGCCAGCAGTGACAAGGCTAACTATGGCTACACCTTC
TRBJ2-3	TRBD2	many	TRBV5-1	CASSRGEQVDTDTQYF	TGCGCCAGCAGCCGGGGGGAACAGGTGGACACAGATACGCAGTATTTT
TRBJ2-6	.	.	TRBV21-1	CASSNWVDGANVLTF	TGTGCCAGCAGCAACTGGGTAGATGGGGCCAACGTCCTGACTTTC
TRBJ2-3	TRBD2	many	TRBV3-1	CASSQAGGPADTQYF	TGTGCCAGCAGCCAAGCGGGGGGGCCTGCAGATACGCAGTATTTT
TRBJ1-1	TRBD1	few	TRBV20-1	CSARGDRADAFF	TGCAGTGCTAGAGGAGACAGGGCGGACGCTTTCTTT
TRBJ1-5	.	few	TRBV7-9	CASSLQEGQPQHF	TGTGCCAGCAGCTTACAGGAGGGTCAGCCCCAGCATTTT
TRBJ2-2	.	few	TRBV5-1	CASSLPSAPDTGELFF	TGCGCCAGCAGCCTCCCTAGCGCCCCGGACACCGGGGAGCTGTTTTTT
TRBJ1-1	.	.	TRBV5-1	CASSHLPGAGTEAFF	TGCGCCAGCAGCCACCTCCCGGGGGCTGGGACTGAAGCTTTCTTT
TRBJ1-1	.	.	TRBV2	CASSDERGNTEAFF	TGTGCCAGCAGTGACGAGCGGGGGAACACTGAAGCTTTCTTT
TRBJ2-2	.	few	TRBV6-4	CASQAGDAGELFF	TGTGCCAGCCAAGCGGGTGACGCCGGGGAGCTGTTTTTT
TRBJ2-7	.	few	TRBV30	CAWQKAAPPPYEQYF	TGTGCCTGGCAAAAGGCGGCTCCACCCCCCTACGAGCAGTACTTC
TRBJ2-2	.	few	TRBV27	CATRAAPNTGELFF	TGTGCCACCCGTGCGGCCCCGAACACCGGGGAGCTGTTTTTT
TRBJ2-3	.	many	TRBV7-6	CASSLEGDATDTQYF	TGTGCCAGCAGCTTAGAGGGTGACGCCACAGATACGCAGTATTTT
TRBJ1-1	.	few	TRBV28	CASSLRRNTEAFF	TGTGCCAGCAGTTTACGCAGGAACACTGAAGCTTTCTTT
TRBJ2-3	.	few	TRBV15	CATSSPGADTQYF	TGTGCCACCAGCAGTCCAGGGGCAGATACGCAGTATTTT
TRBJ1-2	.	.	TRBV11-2	CASSLGRQYGYTF	TGTGCCAGCAGTCTAGGTCGACAGTATGGCTACACCTTC
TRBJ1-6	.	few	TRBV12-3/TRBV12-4	CASILTGYNSPLHF	TGTGCCAGCATCCTGACAGGCTATAATTCACCCCTCCACTTT
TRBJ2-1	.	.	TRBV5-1	CASSSQGNYNEQFF	TGCGCCAGCAGCTCCCAGGGGAACTACAATGAGCAGTTCTTC
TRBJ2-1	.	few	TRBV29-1	CSAPGLPKVGQFF	TGCAGCGCTCCGGGACTCCCAAAGGTGGGGCAGTTCTTC
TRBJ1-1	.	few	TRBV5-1	CASSLLGGEGAFF	TGCGCCAGCAGCCTCCTTGGGGGAGAGGGAGCTTTCTTT
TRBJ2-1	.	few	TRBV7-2	CASSSRRDYNEQFF	TGTGCCAGCAGCTCTCGCCGGGACTACAATGAGCAGTTCTTC
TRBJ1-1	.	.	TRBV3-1	CASSQRGRGNTEAFF	TGTGCCAGCAGCCAAAGGGGAAGAGGAAACACTGAAGCTTTCTTT
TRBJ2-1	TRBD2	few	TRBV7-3	CASSRSGGLSDEQFF	TGTGCCAGCAGCCGCAGCGGGGGGCTATCCGATGAGCAGTTCTTC
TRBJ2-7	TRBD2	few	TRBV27	CASSLSFGLAASTFYEQYF	TGTGCCAGCAGTTTATCGTTCGGGCTAGCGGCGTCCACCTTCTACGAGCAGTACTTC
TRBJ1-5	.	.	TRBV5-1	CASSPEVGQGQPQHF	TGCGCCAGCAGCCCGGAGGTGGGCCAAGGACAGCCCCAGCATTTT
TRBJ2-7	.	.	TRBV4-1	CASSQGGAYEQYF	TGCGCCAGCAGCCAAGGCGGGGCCTACGAGCAGTACTTC
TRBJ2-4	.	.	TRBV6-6	CASSYPGGKNIQYF	TGTGCCAGCAGTTACCCCGGAGGCAAAAACATTCAGTACTTC
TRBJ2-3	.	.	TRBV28	CASSLYEKDGAADTQYF	TGTGCCAGCAGTTTGTATGAAAAGGACGGGGCCGCAGATACGCAGTATTTT
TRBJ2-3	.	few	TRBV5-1	CASSRSWGSTDTQYF	TGCGCCAGCAGCCGGAGTTGGGGGAGCACAGATACGCAGTATTTT
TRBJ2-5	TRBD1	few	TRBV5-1	CASGRQGAETQYF	TGCGCCAGCGGGCGACAGGGGGCGGAGACCCAGTACTTC
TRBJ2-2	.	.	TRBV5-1	CASSSRGQNTGELFF	TGCGCCAGCAGCTCTCGGGGACAGAACACCGGGGAGCTGTTTTTT
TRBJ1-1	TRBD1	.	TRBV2	CASRGDRENTEAFF	TGTGCCAGCAGGGGAGACAGGGAGAACACTGAAGCTTTCTTT
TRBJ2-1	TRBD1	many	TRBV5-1	CASSSGTGGFNNEQFF	TGCGCCAGCAGCTCCGGGACAGGGGGCTTCAACAATGAGCAGTTCTTC
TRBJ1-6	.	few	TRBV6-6	CASSYYRDSPLHF	TGTGCCAGCAGTTACTATAGGGACTCACCCCTCCACTTT
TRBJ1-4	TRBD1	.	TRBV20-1	CSAQSIGQGRANEKLFF	TGCAGTGCCCAATCTATAGGACAGGGGCGCGCTAATGAAAAACTGTTTTTT
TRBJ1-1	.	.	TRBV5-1	CASSGKGDTEAFF	TGCGCCAGCAGCGGGAAGGGGGATACTGAAGCTTTCTTT
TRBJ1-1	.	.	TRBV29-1	CSVEEQGGNTEAFF	TGCAGCGTTGAGGAACAGGGAGGTAACACTGAAGCTTTCTTT
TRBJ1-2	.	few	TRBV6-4	CASSPTGGSPGYTF	TGTGCCAGCAGTCCCACCGGAGGTTCCCCTGGCTACACCTTC
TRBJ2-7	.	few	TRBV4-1	CASSHQIAGSYEQYF	TGCGCCAGCAGCCATCAAATCGCGGGATCCTACGAGCAGTACTTC
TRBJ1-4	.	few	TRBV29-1	CSVEVAGANEKLFF	TGCAGCGTTGAAGTCGCGGGGGCTAATGAAAAACTGTTTTTT
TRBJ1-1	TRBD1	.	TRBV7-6	CASSRLTGGYTEAFF	TGTGCCAGCAGCCGGCTGACAGGGGGTTACACTGAAGCTTTCTTT